Shown below are 25 T cell receptor beta chains from a single sample sequenced in a study of blood T cell repertoires in COVID-19. Some clones are missing from TCRdb's copy, which holds only in-frame ones; the method was immunoSEQ multiplex PCR. The sample lists about 270,000 clones, 75% to 90% occurring once. Material: peripheral blood. The receptors stem from a man in his fifties or sixties with acute or convalescent COVID-19.

V gene TRBV2 combines with J gene TRBJ1-6; 7 nucleotides agree with TRBD1. This CDR3 has 14 amino acids. The V and J ends lost 4 bases and 6 bases, in that order; junction bases with no gene match: 3. Looked up from germline, CDR1 is SNHLY and CDR2 is FYNNEI. The CDR3 DNA reads TGTGCCAGCAGTGGGGGACAGCCTAATTCACCCCTCCACTTT. Protein: CASSGGQPNSPLHF.

A word on this clone: The identical CDR3 is also encoded by other nucleotide sequences in the sample. This chain connects TRBV3-1 (or the pseudogene TRBV3-2) to TRBJ1-2; D remains unclear. CDR1 is LGHDT and CDR2 is YNNKEL in the germline V gene (reference sequence). Trimming took off 1 base at V and 0 bases at J, with 6 bases between the two ends. This CDR3 contains 14 residues. As DNA, the CDR3 is TGTGCCAGCAGCCAAGCGGGAACTAACTATGGCTACACCTTC. Its translation is CASSQAGTNYGYTF.

This clone was seen once. The V and J genes are TRBV5-1 and TRBJ2-3, with D possibly matching TRBD1 (5 bases). Germline V gene sequence: CDR1 SGHRS, CDR2 YFSETQ. Trimming pared 5 bases from V and 4 bases from J, leaving 20 bases between. The CDR3 length is 16 residues. DNA for the CDR3: TGCGCCAGCAGGGACGGAACCCAGATAGGGGCAGATACGCAGTATTTT. Protein product: CASRDGTQIGADTQYF.

This chain uses TRBV10-2 with TRBJ2-1, with 8 bases that match TRBD1. The CDR3 totals 14 residues. The V gene end was trimmed by 5 bases and the J gene end by 1 base; junction bases not matched to a gene: 1. Germline V gene sequence: CDR1 WSHSY, CDR2 SAAADI. Written as DNA, the CDR3 is TGCGCCAGCAGTCGACAGGGGTCCTACAATGAGCAGTTCTTC. Translation: CASSRQGSYNEQFF.

The chain couples TRBV19 to TRBJ2-5, with D perhaps TRBD1 (6 bases). This CDR3 comprises 19 residues. The ends were cut back, 3 bases at V and 4 bases at J, with 27 bases in the middle. Per germline, CDR1 LNHDA and CDR2 SQIVND (reference sequence). The CDR3 DNA follows: TGTGCCAGTAGTATTAACATGGGGGCTAGCCCCTCTCCGGTAGAGACCCAGTACTTC. It is translated as CASSINMGASPSPVETQYF.

This chain uses TRBV6-1 with TRBJ1-5, with 8 nucleotides matching TRBD1. CDR1 is MNHNS and CDR2 is SASEGT in the germline V gene. CDR3 length equals 18 residues. J gave up 7 bases and V 0 bases, and 14 bases lay outside the gene matches. The CDR3: CASSEATGQGDPWQPQHF. The DNA of the CDR3 is TGTGCCAGCAGTGAAGCGACTGGACAGGGCGATCCTTGGCAGCCCCAGCATTTT.

This chain uses TRBV12-5 with TRBJ2-7; D possibly corresponds to TRBD2 (6 bases). Germline V gene sequence: CDR1 LGHNT, CDR2 FRNRAP. The CDR3 contains 11 residues. The ends were cut back, 6 bases at V and 6 bases at J, with 9 bases in the middle. Here the CDR3 DNA reads TGTGCTAGTGGGTCCGGGGGCGAGCAGTACTTC. It codes for CASGSGGEQYF.

This chain links TRBV30 with TRBJ1-2; 8 bases are a match to TRBD1. The CDR3 loop spans 16 amino acids. Germline values: CDR1 GTSNPN, CDR2 SVGIG (reference sequence). The ends lost 0 bases at V and 5 bases at J; junction bases unmatched: 11. The CDR3 region is CAWSVGGAGGAYGYTF. In DNA form, the CDR3 reads TGTGCCTGGAGTGTAGGGGGGGCAGGGGGCGCGTATGGCTACACCTTC.

The V gene is TRBV3-1 (or the pseudogene TRBV3-2), the J gene TRBJ2-1; 11 positions agree with TRBD1. This CDR3 is built from 17 residues. The germline V gene encodes CDR1 LGHDT and CDR2 YNNKEL (reference sequence). The ends lost 0 bases at V and 2 bases at J; junction bases unmatched: 3. DNA of the CDR3: TGTGCCAGCAGCCAAGAGTGGACAGGGGGCGCCTACAATGAGCAGTTCTTC. Protein sequence: CASSQEWTGGAYNEQFF.

This chain joins TRBV6-5 and TRBJ1-2; unclear D gene. CDR3 length equals 11 residues. The germline V gene has CDR1 MNHEY and CDR2 SVGAGI. V lost 6 bases and J lost 4, with 6 bases in between. In nucleotides, the CDR3 is TGTGCCAGCAGGGGCCTCTATGGCTACACCTTC. Its translation is CASRGLYGYTF.

Turning to this clone: Other DNA variants within this sample encode the same CDR3. The rearrangement links TRBV3-1 (or the pseudogene TRBV3-2) to TRBJ2-5; possibly TRBD2 for D (6 bases). In germline, CDR1 is LGHDT, CDR2 YNNKEL (reference sequence). Trimming pared 4 bases from V and 2 bases from J, leaving 17 bases between. This CDR3 region has 16 residues. The CDR3 loop reads CASSPGRAGRQETQYF. CDR3 nucleotide sequence: TGTGCCAGCAGCCCCGGCCGGGCGGGAAGGCAAGAGACCCAGTACTTC.

Only one count was recorded for this clone. The J gene is TRBJ2-7, the V gene TRBV5-1; 9 nucleotides match TRBD2. With V trimmed by 4 bases and J by 4 bases, 6 bases remained unmatched. This CDR3 has 14 residues. Germline V gene sequence: CDR1 SGHRS, CDR2 YFSETQ. The CDR3 protein is CASSPGGGAYEQYF. CDR3 DNA: TGCGCCAGCAGCCCCGGCGGGGGGGCTTACGAGCAGTACTTC.

This clone was seen only once. The chain recombines TRBV5-4 with TRBJ1-6; 7 bases align to TRBD1. V lost 4 bases and J lost 16; bases outside the gene matches: 8. Looked up from germline, CDR1 is SGHNT and CDR2 is YYREEE (reference sequence). There are 12 residues in the CDR3. CDR3 nucleotide sequence: TGTGCCAGCAGCCGACAAGGGACAGTGCTCCACTTT. It translates to CASSRQGTVLHF.

The V and J genes are TRBV18 and TRBJ1-2; 9 nucleotides agree with TRBD1. The germline V gene encodes CDR1 KGHSH and CDR2 LQKENI. V dropped 3 bases and J dropped 7; count of bases not matched to a gene: 12. The CDR3 totals 16 residues. The CDR3 region has the DNA TGTGCCAGCTCACCGGGACAGGGAGACCGAGGGCCTGGCTACACCTTC. Protein product: CASSPGQGDRGPGYTF.

The chain is built from TRBV3-1 (or the pseudogene TRBV3-2) and TRBJ1-5; 10 bases are shared with TRBD1. V shed 3 bases and J 4 bases; nucleotides not matched to a gene: 3. This CDR3 is built from 15 residues. Germline V gives CDR1 LGHDT, CDR2 YNNKEL (reference sequence). CDR3 sequence: CASSHAGQGNQPQHF. As DNA, the CDR3 is TGTGCCAGCAGCCACGCGGGACAGGGGAATCAGCCCCAGCATTTT.

This chain links TRBV5-1 with TRBJ2-3, with 11 bases matching TRBD2. Germline CDR1 and CDR2: SGHRS and YFSETQ. J was trimmed by 3 bases and V by 1 base; bases with no gene match: 4. This CDR3 has 16 amino acids. CDR3 region: CASSLTTSGGTDTQYF. The CDR3 nucleotides read TGCGCCAGCAGCTTGACCACTAGCGGGGGTACAGATACGCAGTATTTT. The full variable domain, rest sourced from reference TRBV5-1 and TRBJ2-3, is KAGVTQTPRYLIKTRGQQVTLSCSPISGHRSVSWYQQTPGQGLQFLFEYFSETQRNKGNFPGRFSGRQFSNSRSEMNVSTLELGDSALYLCASSLTTSGGTDTQYFGPGTRLTVL.

V is TRBV19 and J is TRBJ1-4; D not certain. This CDR3 comprises 16 residues. CDR1 and CDR2 (germline): LNHDA, SQIVND (reference sequence). V was clipped by 5 bases and J by 7 bases, with 20 bases between them. DNA of the CDR3: TGTGCCAGTAGTCCCTTCGCCCGAGGAGTAATTGAAAAACTGTTTTTT. Translated, it gives CASSPFARGVIEKLFF.

This chain links TRBV19 with TRBJ2-7; 10 nucleotides line up with TRBD1. Germline V gene sequence: CDR1 LNHDA, CDR2 SQIVND (reference sequence). The CDR3 runs to 15 residues. The J segment lost 6 bases and the V segment lost 2 bases, leaving 7 bases of the junction unmatched. In nucleotides, the CDR3 is TGTGCCAGTAGTATATTAAGGACAGGGGGATTCGAGCAGTACTTC. Translating gives CASSILRTGGFEQYF.

J is TRBJ1-6 and V is TRBV6-5, with D hard to call. V dropped 2 bases and J dropped 9 bases, with 8 bases sitting between them. The CDR3 has 13 residues. CDR1 is MNHEY, CDR2 SVGAGI, per germline. This CDR3 is CASSYEGGSPLHF. The DNA of the CDR3 is TGTGCCAGCAGTTACGAGGGAGGTTCACCCCTCCACTTT.

V is TRBV10-2 and J is TRBJ1-2; D perhaps matches TRBD1 (5 bases). CDR3 length equals 14 residues. Germline CDR1 is WSHSY and CDR2 is SAAADI. The V gene lost 6 bases and the J gene lost 8 bases, with 19 bases spanning the gap. DNA of the CDR3: TGCGCCAGCAGCGCGTTGGGGGGTCCGGGAGGCTACACCTTC. It codes for CASSALGGPGGYTF.

The chain combines TRBV6-5 with TRBJ2-2, with a tentative D call TRBD1 (5 bases). CDR3 length equals 12 residues. V was pared by 6 bases and J by 8 bases, with 10 bases between. In germline, CDR1 is MNHEY, CDR2 SVGAGI. CDR3 sequence (DNA): TGTGCCAGCAGGTCAGGGAATGGGGAGCTGTTTTTT. Translation gives CASRSGNGELFF.

In its sample, this clone was seen a few times. V usage is TRBV2 and J usage is TRBJ1-1, with D hard to call. Trimming cost V 7 bases and J 4 bases, with 13 bases left between them. CDR3 length: 13 residues. Per germline, CDR1 SNHLY and CDR2 FYNNEI. The CDR3 DNA reads as TGTGCCAGCAAAGGTCCGGAGATCACTGAAGCTTTCTTT. This gives the protein CASKGPEITEAFF.

The chain employs TRBV2 and TRBJ2-7, with a possible D match to TRBD1 (6 bases). Trimming removed 7 bases at V and 5 bases at J, with 9 bases between. The CDR3 runs 11 residues. The germline gives CDR1 SNHLY, CDR2 FYNNEI. The CDR3, as DNA: TGTGCCAGCAACAGGGCCAACGAGCAGTACTTC. Translation: CASNRANEQYF. The full variable domain, rest sourced from reference TRBV2 and TRBJ2-7, is EPEVTQTPSHQVTQMGQEVILRCVPISNHLYFYWYRQILGQKVEFLVSFYNNEISEKSEIFDDQFSVERPDGSNFTLKIRSTKLEDSAMYFCASNRANEQYFGPGTRLTVT.

The J gene is TRBJ1-4, the V gene TRBV5-6; TRBD1 aligns across 7 bases. V lost 2 bases and J lost 8; bases outside the gene matches: 6. Germline V gene lookup returns CDR1 SGHDT and CDR2 YYEEEE. CDR3 length equals 14 residues. The CDR3: CASSFDRVGEKLFF. In DNA form, the CDR3 reads TGTGCCAGCAGCTTTGACAGGGTGGGGGAAAAACTGTTTTTT. The full variable domain, completed using reference TRBV5-6 and TRBJ1-4, is DAGVTQSPTHLIKTRGQQVTLRCSPKSGHDTVSWYQQALGQGPQFIFQYYEEEERQRGNFPDRFSGHQFPNYSSELNVNALLLGDSALYLCASSFDRVGEKLFFGSGTQLSVL.

The count of this clone is one. The chain uses TRBV2 and TRBJ1-5, with D maybe TRBD1 (6 bases). Germline V CDR1 and CDR2: SNHLY, FYNNEI. Trimming shortened V by 6 bases and J by 2 bases, and 11 bases separated the two germline ends. The CDR3 extends over 14 amino acids. For the CDR3, the DNA is TGTGCCAGCAGCGCCAGGGGCGGCAATCAGCCCCAGCATTTT. It encodes CASSARGGNQPQHF.